The 17 T cell receptor beta chains below were found in one sample sequenced in a study of CD8 T cells in Susac syndrome (dated by TCRdb to between 2018 and 2020). The method behind the library was the immunoSEQ multiplex PCR assay. RNA was extracted using the RNeasy kit, and about 0.5 to 1 ug of the RNA was reverse transcribed with random hexamers. TCRdb reprocessing: public reads trimmed at Q25 with fastp, clones called with MiXCR, in-frame beta chains kept. Each CDR3 protein appears once, grouped with its most common genes and DNA. This sample holds tens of thousands of distinct CDR3 sequences; 80% to 95% were observed only once. The leading ten clones occupy roughly 0.58% of the sample. The sequenced sample was CD8+ T cells from PBMCs. These receptors were obtained from a human donor in good health.

This chain uses TRBV5-1 with TRBJ1-1; no reliable D call. Between the trimmed V and J ends, which lost 4 bases and 5 bases, there was a span of 15 bases. The CDR3 runs 14 residues. Germline assignment: CDR1 SGHRS and CDR2 YFSETQ. The CDR3, as DNA: TGCGCCAGCAGCCTGGTCGGGGTACGGACTGAAGCTTTCTTT. Residues: CASSLVGVRTEAFF. Supplemented by reference TRBV5-1 and TRBJ1-1, the full variable domain reads KAGVTQTPRYLIKTRGQQVTLSCSPISGHRSVSWYQQTPGQGLQFLFEYFSETQRNKGNFPGRFSGRQFSNSRSEMNVSTLELGDSALYLCASSLVGVRTEAFFGQGTRLTVV.

This clonotype appeared once. The gene calls are TRBV28 and TRBJ1-1; D ambiguous. Germline loops: CDR1 MDHEN, CDR2 SYDVKM. V was pared by 3 bases and J by 4 bases, with 6 bases between. CDR3 size: 12 residues. The CDR3 sequence is CASSFRFTEAFF. The DNA of the CDR3 is TGTGCCAGCAGTTTCCGGTTCACTGAAGCTTTCTTT. Full variable domain (missing parts from reference TRBV28 and TRBJ1-1): DVKVTQSSRYLVKRTGEKVFLECVQDMDHENMFWYRQDPGLGLRLIYFSYDVKMKEKGDIPEGYSVSREKKERFSLILESASTNQTSMYLCASSFRFTEAFFGQGTRLTVV.

The genes are TRBV27 and TRBJ2-1, with a possible D match to TRBD2 (5 bases). V lost 5 bases, J lost 7 bases, and 15 bases lay in between. This CDR3 contains 14 residues. The V gene's germline CDR1 is MNHEY and CDR2 SMNVEV (reference sequence). The CDR3 nucleotides are TGTGCCAGCAGTGAGGGATTGAATAGGAATGAGCAGTTCTTC. Translating gives CASSEGLNRNEQFF.

The chain is built from TRBV24-1 and TRBJ2-7; D is unclear. V lost 2 bases to trimming and J lost 4 bases, with 8 bases between them. The germline CDR1 and CDR2 sequences are KGHDR and SFDVKD. This CDR3 has 13 amino acids. The CDR3 coding sequence is TGTGCCACCAGTGATTGGACCGGGTACGAGCAGTACTTC. This sequence encodes CATSDWTGYEQYF.

This clonotype occurred a few times. V is TRBV27 and J is TRBJ2-3; 10 bases are shared with TRBD2. Germline assignment: CDR1 MNHEY and CDR2 SMNVEV (reference sequence). The CDR3 spans 14 residues. Unmatched junction bases numbered 2, after V lost 7 bases and J lost 1 base. The CDR3 loop reads CASNLAGGTDTQYF. For the CDR3, the DNA is TGTGCCAGCAACCTAGCGGGGGGCACAGATACGCAGTATTTT.

The chain carries TRBV28 and TRBJ2-7, with 9 bases identical to TRBD1. Losses at the gene ends were 8 bases for V and 6 bases for J; bases not matched to a gene: 8. This CDR3 comprises 13 residues. Germline CDR1 and CDR2: MDHEN and SYDVKM. The CDR3 is CASGTGTGTEQYF. The CDR3 nucleotides read TGTGCCAGCGGGACCGGGACAGGGACCGAGCAGTACTTC.

The chain couples TRBV15 to TRBJ1-3; unclear D gene. The CDR3 length is 17 residues. V was shortened by 9 bases and J by 0 bases, with 21 bases between the two germline ends. Germline V gene lookup returns CDR1 LNHNV and CDR2 YYDKDF (reference sequence). The CDR3 region is CATGSFAQQSSGNTIYF. Here the CDR3 DNA reads TGTGCCACTGGGAGTTTTGCGCAACAGAGCTCTGGAAACACCATATATTTT.

The chain has TRBV7-9 and TRBJ2-7, with D perhaps given as TRBD1 or TRBD2 (6 bases each). The germline V and J ends were trimmed by 6 bases and 7 bases, with 16 bases remaining between them. The length of the CDR3 is 13 residues. Germline CDR1 and CDR2: SEHNR and FQNEAQ (reference sequence). The CDR3 DNA follows: TGTGCCAGCAGTTTCGAGGGGGGAACGGAGCAGTACTTC. It translates to CASSFEGGTEQYF.

The CDR3 loop is CASTPGGGGNGYTF. In DNA form, the CDR3 reads TGTGCCAGCACCCCTGGGGGTGGAGGTAATGGCTACACCTTC. V is TRBV12-3 or TRBV12-4 and J is TRBJ1-2; tentatively, D is TRBD1 (5 bases). The V end lost 7 bases, the J end lost 6 bases, and 18 bases lay between the germline ends. The CDR3 loop spans 14 amino acids.

CDR3 nucleotide sequence: TGCAGCGTGAGGACTGCCGTCTCTGGAAACACCATATATTTT. Translating it yields CSVRTAVSGNTIYF. J is TRBJ1-3 and V is TRBV29-1; no clear D gene. The CDR3 sequence is 14 residues long. The V end lost 6 bases, the J end lost 0 bases, and 12 bases lay between the germline ends. CDR1 and CDR2 from the germline V gene are SQVTM and ANQGSEA.

The DNA of the CDR3 is TGCGCCAGCAGCTTGAATCTAGCGGGATCCTCCGGGGAGCTGTTTTTT. The encoded protein is CASSLNLAGSSGELFF. The V call is TRBV5-1, the J call TRBJ2-2, with TRBD2 matching over 9 bases. The trim removed 1 base at V and 6 bases at J, leaving 7 bases unmatched. The CDR3 totals 16 residues. CDR1 is SGHRS, CDR2 YFSETQ, per germline.

The chain couples TRBV6-4 to TRBJ2-4; tentative D call: TRBD2 (6 bases). Looked up from germline, CDR1 is MRHNA and CDR2 is SNTAGT. With 2 bases removed from V and 0 bases from J, the gap between germline ends came to 11 bases. The CDR3 is 16 residues long. DNA for the CDR3: TGTGCCAGCAGTGACGGAGCGGGTGGAGCCAAAAACATTCAGTACTTC. Amino acid sequence: CASSDGAGGAKNIQYF.

This clonotype was seen a single time. CDR3: CASSLNRGSGELFF. The CDR3 DNA is TGTGCCAGCAGCTTAAACAGGGGGTCCGGGGAGCTGTTTTTT. The chain carries TRBV4-2 and TRBJ2-2; 8 nucleotides line up with TRBD1. From germline, CDR1 is LGHNA and CDR2 YNFKEQ. CDR3 size: 14 residues. With 5 bases clipped from V and 6 bases from J, the junction kept 5 bases outside the gene matches.

The CDR3 is CASSLDLLAGEEQYF. In DNA form, the CDR3 reads TGTGCCAGCAGCCTAGACTTACTAGCGGGAGAAGAGCAGTACTTC. The chain employs TRBV7-2 and TRBJ2-7, with TRBD2 identical over 11 bases. This CDR3 is built from 15 residues. Looked up from germline, CDR1 is SGHTA and CDR2 is FQGNSA. Losses at the gene ends were 5 bases for V and 7 bases for J; bases not matched to a gene: 10.

V is TRBV7-6 and J is TRBJ2-1, with no clear D. This CDR3 contains 11 residues. The germline V and J ends were trimmed by 4 bases and 10 bases, with 8 bases remaining between them. CDR1 is SGHVS and CDR2 is FNYEAQ in the germline V gene. CDR3 amino acids: CASSSTIEQFF. In DNA, the CDR3 is TGTGCCAGCAGCTCGACAATCGAGCAGTTCTTC.

The chain employs TRBV20-1 and TRBJ2-3; 11 bases match TRBD2. Germline V gene data show CDR1 as DFQATT and CDR2 as SNEGSKA (reference sequence). This CDR3 is built from 18 residues. V was clipped by 1 base and J by 2 bases; unmatched bases: 11. CDR3 nucleotides: TGCAGTGCTAGAGGACTAGCGGGAAGTTCCCCCTACACAGATACGCAGTATTTT. Its protein product is CSARGLAGSSPYTDTQYF.

The chain employs TRBV28 and TRBJ1-1; D perhaps matches TRBD1 (6 bases). The V end lost 10 bases, the J end lost 0 bases, and 21 bases lay between the germline ends. CDR3 length equals 16 residues. In germline, CDR1 is MDHEN, CDR2 SYDVKM. The CDR3 here is CATTTLGGALNTEAFF. CDR3 DNA sequence: TGTGCCACTACGACCCTTGGGGGGGCTCTGAACACTGAAGCTTTCTTT.